This TCR beta chain was obtained from a study of blood T cell repertoires in COVID-19. Study context: Donors in the United States, Italy and Spain gave samples during acute or convalescent COVID-19. PBMCs, B-cell-depleted T cells, or T cells were the source of the cDNA or gDNA that made up the material.

Authors' methods: Reference gene primer amplification gave nucleated cell count estimates. Generated by immunoSEQ multiplex PCR, the TCRdb table keeps only in-frame clones and is missing some. V and J calls and clone size follow that table, whereas D and trimming were derived from the DNA. The data hold about 55,000 clones, with about 90% observed a single time. CDR3 length: 14 amino acids. CDR1 is SGHVS, CDR2 FNYEAQ, per germline. With V trimmed by 4 bases and J by 6 bases, 5 bases remained unmatched. This sequence joins TRBV7-6 and TRBJ2-1; TRBD1 matches at 8 bases. The specimen was peripheral blood. The origin of this receptor is a man aged 60 to 69 with active COVID-19. CDR3 DNA sequence: TGTGCCAGCAGCTGGGGGACAGGTGCCAATGAGCAGTTCTTC. Translation: CASSWGTGANEQFF. The full variable domain, completed using reference TRBV7-6 and TRBJ2-1, is GAGVSQSPRYKVTKRGQDVALRCDPISGHVSLYWYRQALGQGPEFLTYFNYEAQQDKSGLPNDRFSAERPEGSISTLTIQRTEQRDSAMYRCASSWGTGANEQFFGPGTRLTVL.